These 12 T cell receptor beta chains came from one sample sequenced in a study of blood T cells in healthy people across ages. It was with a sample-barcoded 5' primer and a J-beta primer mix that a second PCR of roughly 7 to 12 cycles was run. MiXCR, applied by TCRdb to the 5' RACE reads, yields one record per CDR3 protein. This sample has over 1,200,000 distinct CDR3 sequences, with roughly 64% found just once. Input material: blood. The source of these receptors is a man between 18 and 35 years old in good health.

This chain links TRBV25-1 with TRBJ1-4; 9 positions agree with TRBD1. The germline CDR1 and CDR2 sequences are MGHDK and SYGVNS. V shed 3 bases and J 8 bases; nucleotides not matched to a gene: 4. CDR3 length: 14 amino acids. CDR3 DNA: TGTGCCAGCAGTGAGGGACAGGGTGGGGAAAAACTGTTTTTT. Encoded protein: CASSEGQGGEKLFF. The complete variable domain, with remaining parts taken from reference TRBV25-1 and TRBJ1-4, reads EADIYQTPRYLVIGTGKKITLECSQTMGHDKMYWYQQDPGMELHLIHYSYGVNSTEKGDLSSESTVSRIRTEHFPLTLESARPSHTSQYLCASSEGQGGEKLFFGSGTQLSVL.

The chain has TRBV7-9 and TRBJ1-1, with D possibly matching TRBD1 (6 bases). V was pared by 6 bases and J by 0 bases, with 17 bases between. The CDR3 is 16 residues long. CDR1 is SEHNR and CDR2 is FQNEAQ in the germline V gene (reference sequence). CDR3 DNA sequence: TGTGCCAGCAGTACAAACAGGGCCTTCATGAACACTGAAGCTTTCTTT. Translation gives CASSTNRAFMNTEAFF.

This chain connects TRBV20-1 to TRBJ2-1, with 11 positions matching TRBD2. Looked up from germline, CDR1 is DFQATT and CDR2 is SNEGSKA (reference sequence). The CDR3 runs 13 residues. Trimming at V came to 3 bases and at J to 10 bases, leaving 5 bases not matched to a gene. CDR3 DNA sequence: TGCAGTGCTAGTTTAAGACTAGCGGGGGAGCAGTTCTTC. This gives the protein CSASLRLAGEQFF.

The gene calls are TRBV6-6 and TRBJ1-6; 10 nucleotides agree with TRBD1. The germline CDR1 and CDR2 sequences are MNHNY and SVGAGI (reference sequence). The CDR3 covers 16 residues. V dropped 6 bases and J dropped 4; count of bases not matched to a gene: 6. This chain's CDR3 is CASRADRGVYNSPLHF. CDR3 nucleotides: TGTGCCAGCAGAGCGGACAGGGGGGTTTATAATTCACCCCTCCACTTT.

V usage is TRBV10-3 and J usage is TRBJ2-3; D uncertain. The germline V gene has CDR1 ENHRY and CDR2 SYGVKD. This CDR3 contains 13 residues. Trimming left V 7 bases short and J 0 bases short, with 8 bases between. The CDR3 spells CAIKASSTDTQYF. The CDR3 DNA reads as TGTGCCATCAAGGCCAGTAGCACAGATACGCAGTATTTT.

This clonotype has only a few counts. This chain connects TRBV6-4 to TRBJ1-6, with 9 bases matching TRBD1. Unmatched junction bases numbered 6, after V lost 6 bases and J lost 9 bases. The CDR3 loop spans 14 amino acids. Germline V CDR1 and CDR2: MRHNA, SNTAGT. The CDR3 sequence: CASRTGTGTSPLHF. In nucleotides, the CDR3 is TGTGCCAGCAGGACCGGGACAGGGACTTCACCCCTCCACTTT.

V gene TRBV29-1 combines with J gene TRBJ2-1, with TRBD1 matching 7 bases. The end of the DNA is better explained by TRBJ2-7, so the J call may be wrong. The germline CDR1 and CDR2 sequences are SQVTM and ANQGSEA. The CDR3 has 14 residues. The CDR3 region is CSVERGQGHNEQYF. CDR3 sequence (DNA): TGCAGCGTTGAAAGGGGGCAAGGGCACAATGAGCAGTACTTC.

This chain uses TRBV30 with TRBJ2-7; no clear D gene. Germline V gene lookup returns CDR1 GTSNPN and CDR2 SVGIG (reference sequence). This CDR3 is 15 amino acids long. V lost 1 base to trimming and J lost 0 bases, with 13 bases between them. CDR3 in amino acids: CAWSDFPGNSYEQYF. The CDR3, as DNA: TGTGCCTGGAGTGATTTTCCCGGAAACTCCTACGAGCAGTACTTC.

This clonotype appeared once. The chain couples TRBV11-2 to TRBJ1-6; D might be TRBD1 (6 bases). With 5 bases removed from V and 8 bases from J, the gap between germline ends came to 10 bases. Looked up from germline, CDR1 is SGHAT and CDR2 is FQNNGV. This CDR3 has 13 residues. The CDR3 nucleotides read TGTGCCAGCAGCAAACACAGGGATTCACCCCTCCACTTT. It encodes CASSKHRDSPLHF.

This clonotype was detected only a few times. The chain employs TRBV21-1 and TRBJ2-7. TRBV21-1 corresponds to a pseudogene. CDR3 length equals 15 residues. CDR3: CASSRGQQISSEQYF. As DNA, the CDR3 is TGTGCCAGCAGCAGGGGTCAACAGATTAGTTCCGAGCAGTACTTC.

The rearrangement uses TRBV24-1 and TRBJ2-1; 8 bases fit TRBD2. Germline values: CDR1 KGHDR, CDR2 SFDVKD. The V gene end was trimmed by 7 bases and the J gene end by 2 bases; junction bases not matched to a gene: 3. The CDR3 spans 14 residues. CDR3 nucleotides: TGTGCCACCAGACTAGCGGACCCCTACAATGAGCAGTTCTTC. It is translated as CATRLADPYNEQFF.

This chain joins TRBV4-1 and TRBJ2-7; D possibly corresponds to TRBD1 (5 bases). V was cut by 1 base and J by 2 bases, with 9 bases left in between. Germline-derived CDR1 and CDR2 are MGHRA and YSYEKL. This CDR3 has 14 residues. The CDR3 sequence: CASSQATGAYEQYF. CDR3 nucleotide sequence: TGCGCCAGCAGCCAAGCTACAGGAGCCTACGAGCAGTACTTC.